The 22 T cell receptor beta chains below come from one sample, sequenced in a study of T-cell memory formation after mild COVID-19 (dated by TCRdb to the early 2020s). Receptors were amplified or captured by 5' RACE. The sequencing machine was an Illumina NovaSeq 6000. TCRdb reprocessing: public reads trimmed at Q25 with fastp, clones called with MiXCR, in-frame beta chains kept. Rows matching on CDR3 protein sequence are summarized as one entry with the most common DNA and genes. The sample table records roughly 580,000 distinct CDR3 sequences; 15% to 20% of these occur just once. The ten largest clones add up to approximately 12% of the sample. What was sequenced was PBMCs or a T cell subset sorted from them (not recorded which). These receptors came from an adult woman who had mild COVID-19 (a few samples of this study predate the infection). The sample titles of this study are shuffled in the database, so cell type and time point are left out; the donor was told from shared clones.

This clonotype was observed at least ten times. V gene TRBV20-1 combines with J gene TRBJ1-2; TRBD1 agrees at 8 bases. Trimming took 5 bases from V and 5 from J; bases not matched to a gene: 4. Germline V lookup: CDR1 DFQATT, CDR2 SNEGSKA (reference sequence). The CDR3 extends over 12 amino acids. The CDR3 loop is CSALQGGYGYTF. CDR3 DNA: TGCAGTGCTCTACAGGGGGGTTATGGCTACACCTTC.

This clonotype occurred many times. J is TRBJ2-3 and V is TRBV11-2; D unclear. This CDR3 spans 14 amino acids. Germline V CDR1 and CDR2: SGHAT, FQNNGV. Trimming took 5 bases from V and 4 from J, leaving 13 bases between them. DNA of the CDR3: TGTGCCAGCAGCCCCCCGGGCGAGGCAGATACGCAGTATTTT. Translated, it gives CASSPPGEADTQYF. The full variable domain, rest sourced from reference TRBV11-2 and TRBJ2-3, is EAGVAQSPRYKIIEKRQSVAFWCNPISGHATLYWYQQILGQGPKLLIQFQNNGVVDDSQLPKDRFSAERLKGVDSTLKIQPAKLEDSAVYLCASSPPGEADTQYFGPGTRLTVL.

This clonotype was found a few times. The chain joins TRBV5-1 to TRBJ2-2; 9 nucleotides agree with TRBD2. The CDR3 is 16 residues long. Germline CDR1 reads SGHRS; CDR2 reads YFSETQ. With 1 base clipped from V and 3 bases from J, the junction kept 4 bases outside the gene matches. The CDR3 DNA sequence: TGCGCCAGCAGCTTGACGGTAGCGGGAGACACCGGGGAGCTGTTTTTT. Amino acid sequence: CASSLTVAGDTGELFF.

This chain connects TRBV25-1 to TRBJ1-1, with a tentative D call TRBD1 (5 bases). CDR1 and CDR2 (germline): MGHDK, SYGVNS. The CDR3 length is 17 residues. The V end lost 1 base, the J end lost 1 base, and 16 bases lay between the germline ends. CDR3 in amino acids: CASSEFGGGRQNTEAFF. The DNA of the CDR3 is TGTGCCAGCAGTGAATTTGGGGGAGGGCGGCAGAACACTGAAGCTTTCTTT.

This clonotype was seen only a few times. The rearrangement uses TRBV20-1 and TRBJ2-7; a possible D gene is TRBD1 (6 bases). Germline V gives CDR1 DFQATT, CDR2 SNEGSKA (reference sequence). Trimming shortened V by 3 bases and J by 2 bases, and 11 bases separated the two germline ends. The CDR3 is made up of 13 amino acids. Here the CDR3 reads CSASSDSTYEQYF. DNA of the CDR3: TGCAGTGCTAGCTCGGACAGTACCTACGAGCAGTACTTC.

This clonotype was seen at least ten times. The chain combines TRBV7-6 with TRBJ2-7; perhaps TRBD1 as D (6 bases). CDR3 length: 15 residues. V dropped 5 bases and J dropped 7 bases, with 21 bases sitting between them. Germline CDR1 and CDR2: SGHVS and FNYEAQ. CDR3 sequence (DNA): TGTGCCAGCAGCCCCCCGGACAGTTACTTTGGGGAGCAGTACTTC. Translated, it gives CASSPPDSYFGEQYF.

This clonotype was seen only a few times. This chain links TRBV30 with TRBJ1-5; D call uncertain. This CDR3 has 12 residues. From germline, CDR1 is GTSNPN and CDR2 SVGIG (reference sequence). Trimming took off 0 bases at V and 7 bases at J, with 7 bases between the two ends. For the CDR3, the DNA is TGTGCCTGGAGTGTACGTGGGCAGCCCCAGCATTTT. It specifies CAWSVRGQPQHF.

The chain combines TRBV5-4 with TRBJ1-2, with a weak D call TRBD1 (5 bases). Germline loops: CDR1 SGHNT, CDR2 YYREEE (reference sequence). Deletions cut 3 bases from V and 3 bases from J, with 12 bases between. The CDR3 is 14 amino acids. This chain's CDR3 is CASSSGGAYYGYTF. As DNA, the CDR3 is TGTGCCAGCAGCTCAGGCGGGGCTTACTATGGCTACACCTTC.

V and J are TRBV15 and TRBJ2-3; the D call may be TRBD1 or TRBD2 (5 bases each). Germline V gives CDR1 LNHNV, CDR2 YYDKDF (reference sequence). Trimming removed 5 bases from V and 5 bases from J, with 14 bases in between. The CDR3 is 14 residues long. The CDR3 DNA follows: TGTGCCACCAGCGGGGGAGCCCGGGGAGATACGCAGTATTTT. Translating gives CATSGGARGDTQYF.

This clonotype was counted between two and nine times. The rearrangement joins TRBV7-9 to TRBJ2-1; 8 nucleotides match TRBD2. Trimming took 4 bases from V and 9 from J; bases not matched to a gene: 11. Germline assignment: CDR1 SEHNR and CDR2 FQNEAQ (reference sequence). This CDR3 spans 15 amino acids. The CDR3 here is CASSSLVGGAGEQFF. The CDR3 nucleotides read TGTGCCAGCAGCTCCCTGGTCGGGGGGGCGGGTGAGCAGTTCTTC.

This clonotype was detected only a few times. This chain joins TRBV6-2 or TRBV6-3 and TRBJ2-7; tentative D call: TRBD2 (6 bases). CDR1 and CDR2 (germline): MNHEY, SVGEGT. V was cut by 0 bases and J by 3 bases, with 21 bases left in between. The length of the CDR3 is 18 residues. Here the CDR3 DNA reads TGTGCCAGCAGTTACTCGGGGGGACTCACCTACCTATTCTACGAGCAGTACTTC. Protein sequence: CASSYSGGLTYLFYEQYF.

Here the CDR3 reads CATSEPRGGPYQETQYF. CDR3 coding DNA: TGTGCCACCAGTGAACCCCGAGGGGGGCCCTATCAAGAGACCCAGTACTTC. The chain combines TRBV24-1 with TRBJ2-5; D might be TRBD1 or TRBD2, each matching 6 bases. Germline loops: CDR1 KGHDR, CDR2 SFDVKD. There are 17 residues in the CDR3. V lost 4 bases and J 2 bases, leaving 19 bases between the germline ends.

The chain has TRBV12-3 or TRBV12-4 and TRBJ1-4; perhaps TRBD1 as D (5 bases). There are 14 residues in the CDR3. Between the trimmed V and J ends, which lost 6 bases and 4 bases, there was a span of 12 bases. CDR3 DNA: TGTGCCAGCAGCAGAGACAGACATAATGAAAAACTGTTTTTT. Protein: CASSRDRHNEKLFF.

As DNA, the CDR3 is TGTGCCAGCAGTTACCAACTAGCGGGTGGGGAGACCCAGTACTTC. This codes for CASSYQLAGGETQYF. The chain couples TRBV6-2 or TRBV6-3 to TRBJ2-5; 9 nucleotides agree with TRBD2. This CDR3 region has 15 residues. Trimming removed 2 bases from V and 5 bases from J; junction bases left unmatched: 6. Germline V gives CDR1 MNHEY, CDR2 SVGEGT.

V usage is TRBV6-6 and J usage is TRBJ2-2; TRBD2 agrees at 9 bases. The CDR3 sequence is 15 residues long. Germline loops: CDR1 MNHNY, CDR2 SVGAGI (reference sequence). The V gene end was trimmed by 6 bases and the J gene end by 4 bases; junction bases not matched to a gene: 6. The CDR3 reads CASSRGGGGTGELFF. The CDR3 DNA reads TGTGCCAGCAGCCGCGGGGGGGGAGGCACCGGGGAGCTGTTTTTT.

As DNA, the CDR3 is TGTGCCAGCAGGCCGGAGAGGGGTTCAGATACGCAGTATTTT. It specifies CASRPERGSDTQYF. The V gene is TRBV12-3 or TRBV12-4, the J gene TRBJ2-3; D tentatively reads TRBD1 or TRBD2 (5 bases each). The CDR3 covers 14 residues. The V gene lost 6 bases and the J gene lost 4 bases, with 14 bases spanning the gap.

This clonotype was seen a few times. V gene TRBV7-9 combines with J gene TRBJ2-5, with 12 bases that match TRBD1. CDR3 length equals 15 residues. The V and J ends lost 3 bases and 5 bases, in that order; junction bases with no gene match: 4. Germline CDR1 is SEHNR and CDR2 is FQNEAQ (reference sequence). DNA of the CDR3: TGTGCCAGCAGCTTTGGGACAGGGGGCTTGGAGACCCAGTACTTC. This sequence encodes CASSFGTGGLETQYF. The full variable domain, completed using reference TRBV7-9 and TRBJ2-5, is DTGVSQNPRHKITKRGQNVTFRCDPISEHNRLYWYRQTLGQGPEFLTYFQNEAQLEKSRLLSDRFSAERPKGSFSTLEIQRTEQGDSAMYLCASSFGTGGLETQYFGPGTRLLVL.

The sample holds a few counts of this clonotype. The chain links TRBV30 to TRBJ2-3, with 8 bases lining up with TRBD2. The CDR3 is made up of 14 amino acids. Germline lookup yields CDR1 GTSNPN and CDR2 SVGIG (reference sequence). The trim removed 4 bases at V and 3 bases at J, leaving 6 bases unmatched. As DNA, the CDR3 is TGTGCCTGGATAAGCGGGAGAGCGACAGATACGCAGTATTTT. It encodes CAWISGRATDTQYF.

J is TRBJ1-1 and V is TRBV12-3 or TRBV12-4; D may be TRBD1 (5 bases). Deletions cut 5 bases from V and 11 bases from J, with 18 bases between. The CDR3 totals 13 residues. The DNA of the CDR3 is TGTGCCAGCAGTGATGGGTTCGGGACGGAGGCTTTCTTT. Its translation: CASSDGFGTEAFF.

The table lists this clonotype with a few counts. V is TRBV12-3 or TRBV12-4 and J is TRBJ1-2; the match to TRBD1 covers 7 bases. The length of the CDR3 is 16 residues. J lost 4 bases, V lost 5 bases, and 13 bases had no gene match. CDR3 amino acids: CASSQHGQGGLYGYTF. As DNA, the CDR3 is TGTGCCAGCAGTCAACACGGTCAGGGGGGCCTCTATGGCTACACCTTC.

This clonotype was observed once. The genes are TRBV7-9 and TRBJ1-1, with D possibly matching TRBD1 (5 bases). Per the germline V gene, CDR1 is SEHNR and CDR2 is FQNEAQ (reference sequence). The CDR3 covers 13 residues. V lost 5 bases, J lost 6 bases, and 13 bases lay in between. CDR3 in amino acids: CASSGTPGSEAFF. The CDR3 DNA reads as TGTGCCAGCAGCGGGACTCCAGGGTCTGAAGCTTTCTTT.

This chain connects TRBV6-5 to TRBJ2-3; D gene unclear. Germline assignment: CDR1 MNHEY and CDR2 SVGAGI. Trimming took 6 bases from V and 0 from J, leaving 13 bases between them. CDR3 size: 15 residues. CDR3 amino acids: CASSQRVGSTDTQYF. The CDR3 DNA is TGTGCCAGCAGCCAACGGGTCGGAAGCACAGATACGCAGTATTTT.